The present T cell receptor beta chain was sequenced within a study of blood T cell repertoires in COVID-19. Study summary: Material from acute and convalescent COVID-19 was sourced from the United States, Italy and Spain. T cells, B-cell-depleted T cells, or PBMCs supplied cDNA or gDNA.

In the case of this clone: One end of the junction is discordant with germline, which a read error may explain.

Germline assignment: CDR1 SSHAT and CDR2 FNYEAQ (reference sequence). The CDR3 consists of 15 residues. Original processing methods: Estimated nucleated cell counts came from reference gene primer amplification. Measured with immunoSEQ multiplex PCR; TCRdb has only the in-frame clones, and not every one. For V, J and clone size, that table is used; D and trimming come from the DNA. The repertoire holds roughly 120,000 clones, with about nine tenths as singletons. The V and J genes are TRBV7-7 and TRBJ1-4; the match to TRBD1 covers 8 bases. The sequence was collected from a human donor with active COVID-19. The donor label of this sample is uncertain. The sequencing input was peripheral blood. CDR3 sequence: CASSLGTGGSEKLFF. In DNA, the CDR3 is TGTGCTAGCAGCTTAGGTACAGGGGGAAGTGAAAAACTGTTTTTT.